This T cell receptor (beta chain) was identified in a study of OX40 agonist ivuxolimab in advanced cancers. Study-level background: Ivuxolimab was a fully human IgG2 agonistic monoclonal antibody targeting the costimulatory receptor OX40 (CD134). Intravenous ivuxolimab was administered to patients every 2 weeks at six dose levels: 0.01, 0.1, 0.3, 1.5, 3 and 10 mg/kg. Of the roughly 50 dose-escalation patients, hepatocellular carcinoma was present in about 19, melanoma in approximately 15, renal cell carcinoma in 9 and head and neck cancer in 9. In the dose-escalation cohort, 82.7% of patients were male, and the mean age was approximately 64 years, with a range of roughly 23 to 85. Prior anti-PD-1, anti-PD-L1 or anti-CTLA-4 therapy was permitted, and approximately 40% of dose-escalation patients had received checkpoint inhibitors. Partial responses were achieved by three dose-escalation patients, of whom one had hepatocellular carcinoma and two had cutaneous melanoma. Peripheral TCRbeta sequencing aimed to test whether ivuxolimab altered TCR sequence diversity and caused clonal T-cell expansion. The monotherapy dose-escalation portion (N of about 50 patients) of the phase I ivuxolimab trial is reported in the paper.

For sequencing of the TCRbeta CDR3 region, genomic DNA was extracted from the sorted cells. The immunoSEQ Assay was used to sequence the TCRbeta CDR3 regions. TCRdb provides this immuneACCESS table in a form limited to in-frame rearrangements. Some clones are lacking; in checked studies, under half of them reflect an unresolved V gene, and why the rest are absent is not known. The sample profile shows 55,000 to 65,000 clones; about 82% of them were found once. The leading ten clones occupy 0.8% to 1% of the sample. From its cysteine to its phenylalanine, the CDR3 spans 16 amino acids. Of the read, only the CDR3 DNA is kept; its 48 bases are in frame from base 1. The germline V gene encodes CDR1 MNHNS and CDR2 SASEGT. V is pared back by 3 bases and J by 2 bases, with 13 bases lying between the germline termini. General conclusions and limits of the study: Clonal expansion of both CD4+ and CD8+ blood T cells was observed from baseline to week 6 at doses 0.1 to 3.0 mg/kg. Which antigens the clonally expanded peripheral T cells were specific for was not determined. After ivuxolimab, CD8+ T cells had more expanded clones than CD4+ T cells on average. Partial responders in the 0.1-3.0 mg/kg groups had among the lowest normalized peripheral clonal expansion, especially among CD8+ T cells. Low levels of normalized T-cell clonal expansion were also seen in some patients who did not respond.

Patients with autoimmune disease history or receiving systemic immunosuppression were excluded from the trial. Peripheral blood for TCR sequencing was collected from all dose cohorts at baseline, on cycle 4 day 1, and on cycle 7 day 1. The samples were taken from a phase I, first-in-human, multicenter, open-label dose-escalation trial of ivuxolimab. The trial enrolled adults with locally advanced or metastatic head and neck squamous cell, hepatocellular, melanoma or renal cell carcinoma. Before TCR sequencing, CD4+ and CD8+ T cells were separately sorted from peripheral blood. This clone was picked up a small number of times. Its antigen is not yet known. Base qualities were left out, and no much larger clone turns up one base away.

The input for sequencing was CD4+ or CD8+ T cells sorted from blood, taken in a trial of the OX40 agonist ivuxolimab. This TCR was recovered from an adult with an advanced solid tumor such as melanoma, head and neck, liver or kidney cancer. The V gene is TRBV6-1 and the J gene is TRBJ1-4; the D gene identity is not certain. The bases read TGTGCCAGCAGTGATCCAGGCCCCCGGACTAATGAAAAACTGTTTTTT. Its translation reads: CASSDPGPRTNEKLFF.